A single TCR beta chain is shown here with its context. TCRdb's copy holds only in-frame clones and misses some; the assay was immunoSEQ multiplex PCR. Among hundreds of thousands of clones listed, roughly 89% were seen once. The data originate from a study of blood T cell repertoires in COVID-19. Germline V lookup: CDR1 SGDLS, CDR2 YYNGEE. V shed 3 bases and J 5 bases; nucleotides not matched to a gene: 9. The CDR3 is 16 residues long. Sequenced material: peripheral blood. V is TRBV9 and J is TRBJ1-1; TRBD1 matches 11 bases. This TCR was sampled from a man aged 55 to 70 who had recovered from COVID-19. CDR3 sequence reads: CASSAHRTGGQTEAFF. The CDR3, as DNA: TGTGCCAGCAGCGCCCACCGGACAGGGGGCCAGACTGAAGCTTTCTTT.